Listed below are T cell receptor beta chains from one sample, sequenced in a study of Tregs in tolerant kidney transplant recipients. Data came from immunoSEQ multiplex PCR; TCRdb stores just in-frame clones and leaves some out. The table has some 240,000 clones, about 80% seen once. Input material: CD4+ T cells from blood. Receptors were obtained from a human donor in good health. CDR3s include the opening cysteine and the closing phenylalanine or tryptophan. D genes are given only for firm matches. Clone size is not always given. Where it is, it says once, few, many or a class for expanded clones.

d_gene	abundance	v_gene	j_gene	CDR3nt	CDR3aa
.	.	TRBV25-1	TRBJ1-1	TGTGCCAGCAGAAAGGGTAACACTGAAGCTTTCTTT	CASRKGNTEAFF
.	.	TRBV5-4	TRBJ2-4	TGTGCCAGCAGCCTTAGGTTAACCAAAAACATTCAGTACTTC	CASSLRLTKNIQYF
.	.	TRBV5-1	TRBJ2-6	TGCGCCAGCAGCCTCCAGGGATCGGGGGCCAACGTCCTGACTTTC	CASSLQGSGANVLTF
.	.	TRBV7-9	TRBJ2-2	TGTGCCAGCAGCCCTCAGGGGACCGGGGAGCTGTTTTTT	CASSPQGTGELFF
TRBD2	.	TRBV29-1	TRBJ2-1	TGCAGCGTTGACAGGAGGACTAGCGGGAGTTTCAATGAGCAGTTCTTC	CSVDRRTSGSFNEQFF
TRBD2	once	TRBV2	TRBJ2-2	TGTGCCAGCAGCTGGACTAGTTTTGCGACTTACACCGGGGAGCTGTTTTTT	CASSWTSFATYTGELFF
TRBD1	.	TRBV11-2	TRBJ1-4	TGTGCCAGCAGCTGGCAGGGGGAAACTAATGAAAAACTGTTTTTT	CASSWQGETNEKLFF
.	.	TRBV6-5	TRBJ1-5	TGTGCCAGCAGTTACAGCGTCAATCAGCCCCAGCATTTT	CASSYSVNQPQHF
TRBD1	.	TRBV10-2	TRBJ1-4	TGCGCCAGCAGTGAGTCTGGCAGGGGGCGCGTCGGTGAAAAACTGTTTTTT	CASSESGRGRVGEKLFF
.	few	TRBV6-4	TRBJ1-1	TGTGCCAGCAGTCGGCAGGGTCTACCGAACACTGAAGCTTTCTTT	CASSRQGLPNTEAFF
TRBD1	.	TRBV6-6	TRBJ1-1	TGTGCCGCAACAGGGGGGAACACTGAAGCTTTCTTT	CAATGGNTEAFF
.	.	TRBV11-1	TRBJ2-2	TGTGCCAGCAGCTGGGGACAGAACACCGGGGAGCTGTTTTTT	CASSWGQNTGELFF
TRBD1	.	TRBV30	TRBJ2-7	TGTGCCTGGAGTGTACATCCGGGACAGGGGCAGTACTTC	CAWSVHPGQGQYF
.	.	TRBV7-2	TRBJ1-6	TGTGCCAGCAGCTCAGCCCCGGGGGGGGCGAAGAATTCACCCCTCCACTTT	CASSSAPGGAKNSPLHF
.	.	TRBV5-1	TRBJ1-4	TGCGCCAGCAGCTTGGAGGGGCTGAGGCGTGAAAAACTGTTTTTT	CASSLEGLRREKLFF
TRBD1	.	TRBV6-1	TRBJ2-7	TGTGCCAGCAGTGAAGAGGAGGACAGGGGCTCTCCGCGGGGCGAGCAGTACTTC	CASSEEEDRGSPRGEQYF
.	.	TRBV7-8	TRBJ1-1	TGTGCCAGCAGCCGCGAAAAGAACACTGAAGCTTTCTTT	CASSREKNTEAFF
TRBD2	.	TRBV5-1	TRBJ2-3	TGCGCCAGCAGCTTGGTTAGCGGGGAGTGGGATACGCAGTATTTT	CASSLVSGEWDTQYF
TRBD1	.	TRBV7-6	TRBJ1-4	TGTGCCAGCAGCCCTTTGACAGGGCAAAAACTGTTTTTT	CASSPLTGQKLFF
.	few	TRBV5-1	TRBJ2-3	TGCGCCAGCAGCTTGGCCCCGACCCAGGGTACGCAGTATTTT	CASSLAPTQGTQYF